These 19 T cell receptor beta chains originate from one sample sequenced in a study of T cell changes during pregnancy in multiple sclerosis. Sequencing was performed with immunoSEQ multiplex PCR; in TCRdb, only in-frame clones are kept and a portion is missing. The sample includes around 43,000 clones, approximately 90% seen only once; the top ten take around 0.8%. This specimen was CD4+ T cells from peripheral blood mononuclear cells, taken before pregnancy. Every receptor here comes from a female donor with multiple sclerosis, enrolled in a pregnancy study.

This chain joins TRBV19 and TRBJ1-4, with a possible D match to TRBD1 (6 bases). V lost 9 bases and J 0 bases, leaving 8 bases between the germline ends. Per the germline V gene, CDR1 is LNHDA and CDR2 is SQIVND (reference sequence). The CDR3 consists of 13 residues. CDR3 bases: TGTGCCAGAGGGGGTGCAACTAATGAAAAACTGTTTTTT. This codes for CARGGATNEKLFF.

The rearrangement uses TRBV19 and TRBJ1-5; D is unclear. The CDR3 spans 12 residues. Trimming left V 6 bases short and J 9 bases short, with 12 bases between. From germline, CDR1 is LNHDA and CDR2 SQIVND (reference sequence). This CDR3 is CASSIGSRPQHF. CDR3 nucleotide sequence: TGTGCCAGTAGCATTGGCAGTCGGCCCCAGCATTTT.

The J gene is TRBJ1-5, the V gene TRBV19; 7 bases agree with TRBD1. J lost 0 bases, V lost 7 bases, and 9 bases had no gene match. CDR1 and CDR2 (germline): LNHDA, SQIVND (reference sequence). The length of the CDR3 is 16 residues. The CDR3 DNA reads TGTGCCAGTAAGGGGGACAGAAGTTATAGCAATCAGCCCCAGCATTTT. Translation gives CASKGDRSYSNQPQHF.

The CDR3 region is CASRKTGGLHEQYF. The DNA of the CDR3 is TGTGCCAGTAGGAAGACGGGAGGGCTACACGAGCAGTACTTC. The chain combines TRBV19 with TRBJ2-7; TRBD2 aligns across 8 bases. The CDR3 length is 14 residues. With V trimmed by 6 bases and J by 5 bases, 9 bases remained unmatched. Germline V gene lookup returns CDR1 LNHDA and CDR2 SQIVND (reference sequence). Based on the CDR3 plus reference TRBV19 and TRBJ2-7, the full variable domain is DGGITQSPKYLFRKEGQNVTLSCEQNLNHDAMYWYRQDPGQGLRLIYYSQIVNDFQKGDIAEGYSVSREKKESFPLTVTSAQKNPTAFYLCASRKTGGLHEQYFGPGTRLTVT.

This chain joins TRBV28 and TRBJ2-2; D not resolved. Per the germline V gene, CDR1 is MDHEN and CDR2 is SYDVKM. Trimming removed 5 bases from V and 4 bases from J, with 14 bases in between. The CDR3 consists of 15 residues. The CDR3 coding sequence is TGTGCCAGCAGTACGCCCGCGCTAGTCACCGGGGAGCTGTTTTTT. Translation: CASSTPALVTGELFF.

This clone was observed once. This chain links TRBV29-1 with TRBJ2-5, with D tentatively TRBD2 (6 bases). Germline values: CDR1 SQVTM, CDR2 ANQGSEA. Trimming removed 4 bases from V and 1 base from J, with 13 bases in between. The CDR3 has 14 residues. CDR3 residues: CSVGVRRGQETQYF. The CDR3, as DNA: TGCAGCGTTGGGGTTCGGCGGGGCCAAGAGACCCAGTACTTC.

The J gene is TRBJ1-4, the V gene TRBV28, with 10 nucleotides matching TRBD1. Germline CDR1 and CDR2: MDHEN and SYDVKM. V shed 4 bases, J shed 6 bases, and the junction held 5 bases outside the gene matches. The CDR3 length is 15 residues. CDR3 sequence (DNA): TGTGCCAGCAGTTCCCGACAGGGGGCGCATGAAAAACTGTTTTTT. This translates into CASSSRQGAHEKLFF.

The V gene is TRBV27, the J gene TRBJ2-2; 9 bases agree with TRBD1. The length of the CDR3 is 18 residues. Trimming removed 5 bases from V and 3 bases from J; junction bases left unmatched: 13. Germline CDR1 MNHEY, CDR2 SMNVEV (reference sequence). The CDR3 DNA reads as TGTGCCAGCAGTCAAAAGGGGGGACAGGGTCGAGACACCGGGGAGCTGTTTTTT. It is translated as CASSQKGGQGRDTGELFF.

The chain recombines TRBV19 with TRBJ1-5, with 12 bases aligning to TRBD1. Germline V CDR1 and CDR2: LNHDA, SQIVND (reference sequence). The CDR3 totals 18 residues. With 7 bases clipped from V and 0 bases from J, the junction kept 10 bases outside the gene matches. The CDR3 region has the DNA TGTGCCAGTAATACCGGGACAGGGGGCCTTTTTAGCAATCAGCCCCAGCATTTT. This translates into CASNTGTGGLFSNQPQHF. The full variable domain, completed using reference TRBV19 and TRBJ1-5, is DGGITQSPKYLFRKEGQNVTLSCEQNLNHDAMYWYRQDPGQGLRLIYYSQIVNDFQKGDIAEGYSVSREKKESFPLTVTSAQKNPTAFYLCASNTGTGGLFSNQPQHFGDGTRLSIL.

The chain combines TRBV5-1 with TRBJ2-1; tentatively, D is TRBD2 (6 bases). V dropped 0 bases and J dropped 1 base, with 14 bases sitting between them. The germline V gene has CDR1 SGHRS and CDR2 YFSETQ. This CDR3 spans 17 amino acids. The CDR3 nucleotides are TGCGCCAGCAGCTTGGAAGGTAGCGGTACTTCCTACAATGAGCAGTTCTTC. It specifies CASSLEGSGTSYNEQFF.

This rearrangement joins TRBV11-2 to TRBJ2-6, with TRBD2 identical over 10 bases. Germline V gene data show CDR1 as SGHAT and CDR2 as FQNNGV. V lost 2 bases to trimming and J lost 1 base; unmatched junction nucleotides: 5. The CDR3 contains 18 residues. CDR3 nucleotide sequence: TGTGCCAGCAGCTTAAGGACTAGCGGAGATTCTGGGGCCAACGTCCTGACTTTC. Its translation: CASSLRTSGDSGANVLTF.

Details on this clone: Other DNA sequences in this specimen translate into the identical CDR3. The chain employs TRBV18 and TRBJ2-3; TRBD1 agrees at 8 bases. CDR1 is KGHSH, CDR2 LQKENI, per germline. V shed 6 bases and J 1 base; nucleotides not matched to a gene: 3. The CDR3 is 14 residues long. CDR3 amino acids: CASSLTGGTDTQYF. CDR3 nucleotides: TGTGCCAGCTCCCTGACAGGGGGCACAGATACGCAGTATTTT.

The chain links TRBV25-1 to TRBJ2-3; a possible D gene is TRBD2 (6 bases). Germline V gene sequence: CDR1 MGHDK, CDR2 SYGVNS. Trimming took 0 bases from V and 2 from J, leaving 15 bases between them. CDR3 length: 17 amino acids. CDR3 sequence: CASSEYQASEYTDTQYF. CDR3 sequence (DNA): TGTGCCAGCAGTGAATATCAGGCTAGCGAGTACACAGATACGCAGTATTTT. The full variable domain, in which reference TRBV25-1 and TRBJ2-3 provide the parts outside the CDR3, is EADIYQTPRYLVIGTGKKITLECSQTMGHDKMYWYQQDPGMELHLIHYSYGVNSTEKGDLSSESTVSRIRTEHFPLTLESARPSHTSQYLCASSEYQASEYTDTQYFGPGTRLTVL.

J is TRBJ1-5 and V is TRBV28, with a possible D match to TRBD1 (6 bases). Trimming left V 7 bases short and J 5 bases short, with 15 bases between. The CDR3 has 14 residues. Germline V lookup: CDR1 MDHEN, CDR2 SYDVKM. The chain's CDR3 is CASTDWGPDQPQHF. The CDR3, as DNA: TGTGCCAGCACCGATTGGGGGCCCGATCAGCCCCAGCATTTT.

The chain is built from TRBV7-8 and TRBJ1-1; D is possibly TRBD1 (6 bases). CDR3 length: 14 amino acids. V was shortened by 6 bases and J by 0 bases, with 11 bases between the two germline ends. From germline, CDR1 is SGHVS and CDR2 FQNEAQ. CDR3 nucleotides: TGTGCCAGCAGGGGGGCACAGGTGAACACTGAAGCTTTCTTT. This encodes CASRGAQVNTEAFF.

This clone appeared a few times. CDR3 nucleotide sequence: TGTGCCAGCAGCTTAGGGGACAGGGGCGATGGGGCCAACGTCCTGACTTTC. It codes for CASSLGDRGDGANVLTF. The gene calls are TRBV7-9 and TRBJ2-6, with TRBD1 identical over 10 bases. V trimming: 1 base; J trimming: 3 bases; junction bases outside the gene matches: 3. The CDR3 spans 17 residues. The germline V gene encodes CDR1 SEHNR and CDR2 FQNEAQ (reference sequence). The full variable domain, rest sourced from reference TRBV7-9 and TRBJ2-6, is DTGVSQNPRHKITKRGQNVTFRCDPISEHNRLYWYRQTLGQGPEFLTYFQNEAQLEKSRLLSDRFSAERPKGSFSTLEIQRTEQGDSAMYLCASSLGDRGDGANVLTFGAGSRLTVL.

In its sample, this clone was seen once. The CDR3 region is CASSIGIGADTQYF. The DNA for the CDR3 is TGTGCCAGTAGTATCGGGATAGGCGCAGATACGCAGTATTTT. The genes are TRBV19 and TRBJ2-3; tentative D call: TRBD2 (5 bases). In germline, CDR1 is LNHDA, CDR2 SQIVND (reference sequence). With 3 bases removed from V and 4 bases from J, the gap between germline ends came to 11 bases. CDR3 size: 14 residues.

The V call is TRBV10-3, the J call TRBJ2-1, with 10 bases fitting TRBD2. The V gene end was trimmed by 8 bases and the J gene end by 7 bases; junction bases not matched to a gene: 11. Germline V gene sequence: CDR1 ENHRY, CDR2 SYGVKD. The CDR3 contains 15 residues. In DNA form, the CDR3 reads TGTGCCATCCTGGCACTAGCGGGAAAAAAAAATGAGCAGTTCTTC. Translation: CAILALAGKKNEQFF.

This chain joins TRBV11-2 and TRBJ2-7; 10 bases fit TRBD2. Germline lookup yields CDR1 SGHAT and CDR2 FQNNGV. V was clipped by 8 bases and J by 6 bases; unmatched bases: 7. The CDR3 sequence is 13 residues long. The CDR3 spells CASRLAGVREQYF. CDR3 coding DNA: TGTGCCAGCCGGCTAGCGGGAGTCCGCGAGCAGTACTTC.